This TCR beta chain derives from a study of OX40 agonist ivuxolimab in advanced cancers. Turning to the study itself: Patients' therapy was ivuxolimab, an antibody that acts as an agonist of OX40 (CD134). The study gave patients intravenous ivuxolimab at 0.01 to 10 mg/kg every 2 weeks.

On this clone itself: Its antigen remains unknown.

Whole-study findings and limits: Certain nonresponders additionally had low normalized T-cell clonal expansion.

Between the trimmed V and J ends, which lost 3 bases and 6 bases, there was a span of 10 bases. CDR1 and CDR2 (germline): SGHDT, YYEEEE. There are 13 residues in the CDR3. Baseline, cycle 4 day 1, and cycle 7 day 1 were the blood sampling points. Produced via immunoSEQ multiplex PCR; TCRdb's table is partial and in-frame only. The sample has fewer than 95,000 clones, roughly 90% seen once; the top ten hold around 3.3%. The genes are TRBV5-6 and TRBJ2-1; possible D gene TRBD1, 6 bases. The sequencing used CD4+ or CD8+ T cells sorted from blood, collected in a trial of the OX40 agonist ivuxolimab. The source is an adult with an advanced solid tumor such as melanoma, head and neck, liver or kidney cancer. Here the CDR3 DNA reads TGTGCCAGCAGCTCCCAGGGGAGCAATGAGCAGTTCTTC. Its translation: CASSSQGSNEQFF.